This is a list of T cell receptor beta chains from one sample in a study of OX40 agonist ivuxolimab in advanced cancers. Only in-frame clones appear in the TCRdb table, and some are missing; sequencing was by immunoSEQ multiplex PCR. Of about 73,000 clones in the sample, about 85% were seen once. The source was CD4+ or CD8+ T cells sorted from blood, collected in a trial of the OX40 agonist ivuxolimab. Source of these receptors: an adult with an advanced solid tumor such as melanoma, head and neck, liver or kidney cancer. Both conserved end residues are part of each CDR3. The D gene is left open where the match is weak. Clone sizes are given selectively: once, few, many, or a class where the clone is expanded.

d_call: TRBD1; j_call: TRBJ2-1; clone_size: NA; v_call: TRBV5-5; cdr3_aa: CASSQTGGVNEQFF; cdr3_nt: TGTGCCAGCAGCCAGACAGGGGGAGTCAATGAGCAGTTCTTC
d_call: TRBD1; j_call: TRBJ2-2; clone_size: NA; v_call: TRBV6-4; cdr3_aa: CASSEQGAIGELFF; cdr3_nt: TGTGCCAGCAGTGAGCAGGGGGCAATCGGGGAGCTGTTTTTT
d_call: TRBD2; j_call: TRBJ2-1; clone_size: NA; v_call: TRBV5-1; cdr3_aa: CASSKGLAGSSYNEQFF; cdr3_nt: TGCGCCAGCAGTAAGGGACTAGCGGGGTCCTCCTACAATGAGCAGTTCTTC
d_call: NA; j_call: TRBJ2-5; clone_size: NA; v_call: TRBV7-3; cdr3_aa: CASSPSWTRGRFETQYF; cdr3_nt: TGTGCCAGCAGCCCTAGCTGGACTAGGGGGCGCTTTGAGACCCAGTACTTC
d_call: TRBD1; j_call: TRBJ2-7; clone_size: NA; v_call: TRBV15; cdr3_aa: CATSRDLRTGTYEQYF; cdr3_nt: TGTGCCACCAGCAGAGATCTCAGGACAGGGACCTACGAGCAGTACTTC
d_call: NA; j_call: TRBJ2-3; clone_size: NA; v_call: TRBV5-4; cdr3_aa: CASSPGFQLSTDTQYF; cdr3_nt: TGTGCCAGCAGCCCGGGCTTTCAGCTTAGCACAGATACGCAGTATTTT
d_call: TRBD1; j_call: TRBJ1-2; clone_size: NA; v_call: TRBV4-3; cdr3_aa: CASSPTGAGGYTF; cdr3_nt: TGCGCCAGCAGCCCGACAGGGGCCGGAGGCTACACCTTC
d_call: NA; j_call: TRBJ2-1; clone_size: NA; v_call: TRBV7-3; cdr3_aa: CASSLGRMNEQFF; cdr3_nt: TGTGCCAGCAGCTTAGGTAGGATGAATGAGCAGTTCTTC
d_call: NA; j_call: TRBJ1-5; clone_size: NA; v_call: TRBV6-1; cdr3_aa: CASNESRDRNQPQHF; cdr3_nt: TGTGCCAGCAACGAAAGCCGGGACCGCAATCAGCCCCAGCATTTT
d_call: TRBD1; j_call: TRBJ2-5; clone_size: NA; v_call: TRBV2; cdr3_aa: CASSVTGVPHQETQYF; cdr3_nt: TGTGCCAGCAGTGTGACAGGGGTCCCCCACCAAGAGACCCAGTACTTC
d_call: NA; j_call: TRBJ2-7; clone_size: NA; v_call: TRBV7-2; cdr3_aa: CASSSPPGEQYF; cdr3_nt: TGTGCCAGCAGCTCCCCCCCCGGGGAGCAGTACTTC
d_call: TRBD1; j_call: TRBJ1-5; clone_size: NA; v_call: TRBV4-1; cdr3_aa: CASSQVGRQGGQPQHF; cdr3_nt: TGCGCCAGCAGCCAGGTGGGTAGACAGGGCGGCCAGCCCCAGCATTTT
d_call: TRBD1; j_call: TRBJ2-4; clone_size: few; v_call: TRBV4-3; cdr3_aa: CASSQDRGQKNIQYF; cdr3_nt: TGCGCCAGCAGCCAAGATAGGGGACAGAAAAACATTCAGTACTTC
d_call: TRBD2; j_call: TRBJ2-1; clone_size: NA; v_call: TRBV7-3; cdr3_aa: CASSLRLAGNNEQFF; cdr3_nt: TGTGCCAGCAGCTTAAGACTAGCGGGCAACAATGAGCAGTTCTTC
d_call: NA; j_call: TRBJ2-3; clone_size: NA; v_call: TRBV7-3; cdr3_aa: CASASGGGILADTQYF; cdr3_nt: TGTGCCAGCGCCTCGGGCGGGGGCATCCTGGCAGATACGCAGTATTTT
d_call: TRBD2; j_call: TRBJ2-7; clone_size: NA; v_call: TRBV7-2; cdr3_aa: CASSLLAGPYEQYF; cdr3_nt: TGTGCCAGCAGCTTACTAGCGGGACCCTACGAGCAGTACTTC
d_call: TRBD1; j_call: TRBJ1-2; clone_size: NA; v_call: TRBV25-1; cdr3_aa: CASTRDSYGYTF; cdr3_nt: TGTGCCAGCACCCGGGACAGCTACGGCTACACCTTC
d_call: NA; j_call: TRBJ2-6; clone_size: NA; v_call: TRBV6-5; cdr3_aa: CASSYISSRANVLTF; cdr3_nt: TGTGCCAGCAGTTATATCAGTTCTCGGGCCAACGTCCTGACTTTC
d_call: TRBD2; j_call: TRBJ2-7; clone_size: once; v_call: TRBV15; cdr3_aa: CATNQRKREQRDRPYEQYF; cdr3_nt: TGTGCCACCAACCAACGTAAGCGGGAGCAGAGGGACCGTCCCTACGAGCAGTACTTC
d_call: NA; j_call: TRBJ2-3; clone_size: NA; v_call: TRBV18; cdr3_aa: CASSPSDSSQYF; cdr3_nt: TGTGCCAGCTCACCATCGGACAGCAGCCAGTATTTT
d_call: TRBD1; j_call: TRBJ2-3; clone_size: NA; v_call: TRBV18; cdr3_aa: CASSLGQGRLAGTDTQYF; cdr3_nt: TGTGCCAGCTCCCTGGGACAGGGGAGGTTAGCGGGCACAGATACGCAGTATTTT
d_call: NA; j_call: TRBJ1-5; clone_size: NA; v_call: TRBV4-3; cdr3_aa: CASSQDPSGDQPQHF; cdr3_nt: TGCGCCAGCAGCCAAGATCCATCGGGGGACCAGCCCCAGCATTTT
d_call: NA; j_call: TRBJ1-2; clone_size: few; v_call: TRBV11-2; cdr3_aa: CASSYSAGGYTF; cdr3_nt: TGTGCCAGCAGCTACAGCGCAGGAGGCTACACCTTC
d_call: NA; j_call: TRBJ2-6; clone_size: NA; v_call: TRBV4-2; cdr3_aa: CASSQYRTISGANVLTF; cdr3_nt: TGTGCCAGCAGCCAATACAGAACCATCTCTGGGGCCAACGTCCTGACTTTC
d_call: NA; j_call: TRBJ1-5; clone_size: once; v_call: TRBV9; cdr3_aa: CASSVGPRNQPQHF; cdr3_nt: TGTGCCAGCAGCGTAGGTCCGCGCAATCAGCCCCAGCATTTT
d_call: NA; j_call: TRBJ1-1; clone_size: NA; v_call: TRBV6-6; cdr3_aa: CASSYGFISEAFF; cdr3_nt: TGTGCCAGCAGTTACGGTTTTATCTCTGAAGCTTTCTTT
d_call: TRBD1; j_call: TRBJ1-5; clone_size: NA; v_call: TRBV6-1; cdr3_aa: CASSTTGGYNQPQHF; cdr3_nt: TGTGCCAGCAGCACGACAGGGGGCTATAATCAGCCCCAGCATTTT
d_call: TRBD1; j_call: TRBJ1-6; clone_size: NA; v_call: TRBV6-1; cdr3_aa: CASRLQGAENSPLHF; cdr3_nt: TGTGCCAGCAGACTACAGGGGGCAGAGAATTCACCCCTCCACTTT
d_call: NA; j_call: TRBJ2-6; clone_size: NA; v_call: TRBV9; cdr3_aa: CASSVGSGANVLTF; cdr3_nt: TGTGCCAGCAGCGTAGGTTCTGGGGCCAACGTCCTGACTTTC
d_call: TRBD1; j_call: TRBJ1-5; clone_size: NA; v_call: TRBV30; cdr3_aa: CAWSPGTVNQPQHF; cdr3_nt: TGTGCCTGGAGCCCCGGGACAGTGAATCAGCCCCAGCATTTT
d_call: NA; j_call: TRBJ1-1; clone_size: NA; v_call: TRBV9; cdr3_aa: CASSVGGMAEAFF; cdr3_nt: TGTGCCAGCAGCGTAGGGGGAATGGCTGAAGCTTTCTTT
d_call: NA; j_call: TRBJ2-2; clone_size: few; v_call: TRBV14; cdr3_aa: CASSQELRDPGELFF; cdr3_nt: TGTGCCAGCAGCCAAGAGCTTAGAGATCCCGGGGAGCTGTTTTTT
d_call: NA; j_call: TRBJ2-6; clone_size: once; v_call: TRBV11-2; cdr3_aa: CASINLRTGANVLTF; cdr3_nt: TGTGCCAGCATCAACCTCCGTACTGGGGCCAACGTCCTGACTTTC
d_call: NA; j_call: TRBJ1-5; clone_size: NA; v_call: TRBV18; cdr3_aa: CASSRGEAQPQHF; cdr3_nt: TGTGCCAGCTCACGGGGGGAAGCTCAGCCCCAGCATTTT
d_call: TRBD2; j_call: TRBJ2-3; clone_size: NA; v_call: TRBV5-6; cdr3_aa: CASSPGLAGRTDTQYF; cdr3_nt: TGTGCCAGCAGCCCCGGACTAGCGGGGAGGACAGATACGCAGTATTTT
d_call: NA; j_call: TRBJ1-5; clone_size: NA; v_call: TRBV7-2; cdr3_aa: CASSFSSNQPQHF; cdr3_nt: TGTGCCAGCAGCTTCTCGAGTAATCAGCCCCAGCATTTT
d_call: TRBD2; j_call: TRBJ2-1; clone_size: NA; v_call: TRBV7-3; cdr3_aa: CASSYSGGTNEQFF; cdr3_nt: TGTGCCAGCAGCTACTCGGGGGGAACCAATGAGCAGTTCTTC
d_call: NA; j_call: TRBJ2-4; clone_size: NA; v_call: TRBV5-4; cdr3_aa: CASSLVGGVAKNIQYF; cdr3_nt: TGTGCCAGCAGCTTGGTAGGGGGGGTGGCCAAAAACATTCAGTACTTC
d_call: NA; j_call: TRBJ1-2; clone_size: NA; v_call: TRBV7-2; cdr3_aa: CASSLDTRYGYTF; cdr3_nt: TGTGCCAGCAGCCTGGACACACGTTATGGCTACACCTTC
d_call: NA; j_call: TRBJ2-2; clone_size: NA; v_call: TRBV9; cdr3_aa: CASSVTGLDTGELFF; cdr3_nt: TGTGCCAGCAGCGTCACAGGGTTGGACACCGGGGAGCTGTTTTTT
d_call: NA; j_call: TRBJ2-1; clone_size: once; v_call: TRBV16; cdr3_aa: CASSQSRPSGYNEQFF; cdr3_nt: TGTGCCAGCAGCCAATCTAGGCCAAGTGGCTACAATGAGCAGTTCTTC
d_call: NA; j_call: TRBJ1-6; clone_size: NA; v_call: TRBV2; cdr3_aa: CASRGRVDSPLHF; cdr3_nt: TGTGCCAGCCGGGGGAGGGTGGATTCACCCCTCCACTTT
d_call: NA; j_call: TRBJ2-7; clone_size: NA; v_call: TRBV2; cdr3_aa: CASSEVLQTYEQYF; cdr3_nt: TGTGCCAGCAGTGAAGTTCTTCAGACCTACGAGCAGTACTTC
d_call: NA; j_call: TRBJ1-3; clone_size: NA; v_call: TRBV28; cdr3_aa: CASSLPGVSGNTIYF; cdr3_nt: TGTGCCAGCAGTTTGCCAGGCGTCTCTGGAAACACCATATATTTT
d_call: NA; j_call: TRBJ2-5; clone_size: NA; v_call: TRBV6-5; cdr3_aa: CASSVQGPTKRTQYF; cdr3_nt: TGTGCCAGCTCGGTGCAGGGACCTACCAAGAGGACCCAGTACTTC
d_call: TRBD2; j_call: TRBJ2-6; clone_size: once; v_call: TRBV7-2; cdr3_aa: CASSPAGTGANVLTF; cdr3_nt: TGTGCCAGCAGCCCAGCGGGGACTGGGGCCAACGTCCTGACTTTC
d_call: NA; j_call: TRBJ1-2; clone_size: NA; v_call: TRBV9; cdr3_aa: CASSVRQSNYGYTF; cdr3_nt: TGTGCCAGCAGCGTACGACAGAGTAATTATGGCTACACCTTC
d_call: NA; j_call: TRBJ1-5; clone_size: NA; v_call: TRBV5-5; cdr3_aa: CASSLAQFGSQPQHF; cdr3_nt: TGTGCCAGCAGCTTGGCACAGTTTGGAAGTCAGCCCCAGCATTTT
d_call: NA; j_call: TRBJ2-1; clone_size: NA; v_call: TRBV5-1; cdr3_aa: CASSSEGGSGFF; cdr3_nt: TGCGCCAGCAGCTCCGAGGGGGGCAGTGGTTTCTTC
d_call: NA; j_call: TRBJ2-3; clone_size: NA; v_call: TRBV7-2; cdr3_aa: CASSRGQLDTQYF; cdr3_nt: TGTGCCAGCAGCCGAGGGCAGCTCGATACGCAGTATTTT
d_call: NA; j_call: TRBJ2-2; clone_size: NA; v_call: TRBV11-2; cdr3_aa: CASSFQWTTNTGELFF; cdr3_nt: TGTGCCAGCAGCTTCCAATGGACTACGAACACCGGGGAGCTGTTTTTT
d_call: TRBD2; j_call: TRBJ2-5; clone_size: NA; v_call: TRBV14; cdr3_aa: CASSERLAGRWETQYF; cdr3_nt: TGTGCCAGCAGCGAAAGACTAGCGGGACGGTGGGAGACCCAGTACTTC
d_call: TRBD1; j_call: TRBJ2-1; clone_size: NA; v_call: TRBV29-1; cdr3_aa: CSVGSPPRTGGKEQFF; cdr3_nt: TGCAGCGTTGGATCCCCCCCGCGGACAGGGGGCAAGGAGCAGTTCTTC
d_call: TRBD2; j_call: TRBJ2-7; clone_size: NA; v_call: TRBV5-1; cdr3_aa: CASSRPGLAGPYEQYF; cdr3_nt: TGCGCCAGCAGCCGTCCGGGACTAGCGGGACCCTACGAGCAGTACTTC